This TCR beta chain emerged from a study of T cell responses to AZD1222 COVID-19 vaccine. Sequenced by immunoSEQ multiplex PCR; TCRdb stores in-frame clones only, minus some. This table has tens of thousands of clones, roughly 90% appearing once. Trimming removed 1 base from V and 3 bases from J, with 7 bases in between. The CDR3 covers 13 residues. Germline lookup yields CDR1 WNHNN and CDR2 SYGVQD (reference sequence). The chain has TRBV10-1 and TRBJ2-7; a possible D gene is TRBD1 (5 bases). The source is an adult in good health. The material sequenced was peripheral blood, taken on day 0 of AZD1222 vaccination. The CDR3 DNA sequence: TGCGCCAGCAGTGAGTTTGACAGCTACGAGCAGTACTTC. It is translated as CASSEFDSYEQYF.